This entry describes one TCR beta chain. The table lists this clonotype with many counts. Its antigen is currently not known. Per-base quality was not reported, and no clone a single base away is much larger than it. This entry comes from a study of identical twins listed by TCRdb under 2016. Regarding the complete study: To test whether fetal clonotypes persist, this study deep-sequenced TCR alpha and beta repertoires from monozygotic twins, from unrelated adults of various ages, and from cord blood. Replicate twin experiments were performed at different times using different library preparation protocols to rule out contamination. General study outcomes and caveats: Compared with coincidental sharing between unrelated individuals, out-of-frame TCR alpha sequences shared between twins showed an excess of sequences with low generation probability. Out-of-frame TCR alpha sharing in monozygotic twins was systematically underestimated by recombination models, whereas sharing between unrelated individuals was in agreement with the recombination models. Because the same donors could not be followed over many years, the conclusions depended on cross-sectional statistical analysis. Fewer insertions were carried by abundant cord blood beta clonotypes; a weaker similar trend was observed in young adult naive repertoires, while no such trend was observed in memory repertoires. Excess twin sharing in beta out-of-frame sequences was weaker because fewer shared sequences lowered the signal-to-noise ratio. Zero-insertion analyses could be partly confounded by invariant T cells such as MAIT and iNKT, although diverse VJ usage argued against such confounding for most clonotypes.

The receptor library was made with 5' RACE. The listed sequencing device is Illumina HiSeq 2000. A universal primer binding site was added through template switching, and the final cDNA carried a unique molecular identifier so that TCR cDNA molecules could be counted accurately. Specific primers in the conserved constant-segment region were used to synthesize first-strand cDNA for TCR alpha and beta chains. Each cDNA library was double barcoded, with a SMART-Mk sample barcode plus Illumina barcodes, to control for contamination. TruSeq adapter sequences along with Illumina sample barcodes were introduced in two successive PCR steps. The TCR alpha and beta cDNA libraries were sequenced on the Illumina HiSeq platform using custom primers. In the source study's methods: Unique molecular identifiers were extracted from raw reads with MiGEC, and CDR3 positions were determined with MiXCR. Recombination models were inferred per individual with the repgenHMM and IGoR tools using an EM algorithm. The analysis of shared clonotypes was done with the tcR package in R, with sharing normalized by the product of cloneset sizes. To study raw recombination without the effects of thymic and clonal selection, out-of-frame nonproductive sequences were analyzed. The public reads were quality trimmed at Q25 with fastp and then assembled into clones with MiXCR by TCRdb, keeping productive beta chains. Entries are consolidated by CDR3 protein sequence, retaining the most common genes and DNA. The V and J calls were determined by TCRdb, not by the authors. In this sample the table shows 700,000 or so distinct CDR3 sequences, 21% of which occur a single time. Approximately 4.5% of the sample is held by the ten biggest clonotypes.

All donors were healthy Caucasians. Three pairs of female monozygotic twins, all aged roughly 18 to 29 years, were included in the twin cohort. Peripheral blood mononuclear cells were the source from which RNA for the TCR libraries was isolated. The germline V gene encodes CDR1 SQVTM and CDR2 ANQGSEA. V lost 7 bases and J lost 0 bases; the stretch between them is 10 bases long. The CDR3 measures 13 amino acids from cysteine to phenylalanine. Only CDR3 DNA is held: 39 bases, read in frame from base 1. The same specimen was also included in a second study, on T cells expressing NK-cell markers. Per that second paper: Three sorted T-cell subsets (CD3+CD56+NKG2C+, CD3+CD56+NKG2C- and CD3+CD56-NKG2C+) from 8 or 9 donors had their TCR beta-chain repertoires profiled. Of the eight sequenced donors, seven were found to be HCMV-seropositive and one was found to be HCMV-seronegative. To restrict sorting to alphabetaTCR-expressing T cells, an anti-gammadeltaTCR antibody was added in several experiments. In more than five donors, the dominant CD3+CD56+NKG2C+ clonotypes were found to rank among the top 10 CD8+ clonotypes and to make up 1.0-7.0% of CD8+ T cells. Those dominant clonotypes were again the most abundant among CD3+CD56-NKG2C+ cells in a few donors, at about 25-60.1%. Whether the expanded NKG2C-expressing T cell clones were specific for HCMV antigens was left unclear. The eight sequenced donors were randomly selected healthy volunteers, three men and five women. A commercial ELISA kit detecting HCMV-specific IgG in serum was used to determine HCMV serostatus. For a handful of donors, bulk peripheral blood T-cell repertoires were also sequenced from unsorted PBMC. MIGEC was used to demultiplex reads and group the reads by UMI, and MiTCR was used to assemble and quantify clonotypes. To exclude erroneous sequences, only TCR cDNA sequences supported by at least two reads were retained. The tcR package was used for downstream repertoire analysis, and clonotypes were matched across fractions by CDR3 nucleotide sequence plus V segment. VDJmatch was used to annotate antigen specificity against VDJdb, with one amino acid substitution in CDR3 permitted.

The TCR was taken from a woman aged 18-29 years in good health. The chain was built from TRBV29-1 and TRBJ2-1; the D gene is possibly TRBD2, with 5 bases matching. The sequenced sample consisted of PBMCs. At the DNA level, the sequence is TGCAGCGGAGGGTTCCGCTCCTACAATGAGCAGTTCTTC. This sequence encodes CSGGFRSYNEQFF.